This TCR beta chain was captured in a study of OX40 agonist ivuxolimab in advanced cancers. Study-level information: Patients undergoing dose escalation presented with hepatocellular carcinoma, melanoma, renal cell or head and neck cancer.

Assay used: immunoSEQ multiplex PCR; TCRdb lists only in-frame clones, some missing. The data hold some 59,000 clones, with roughly 90% observed a single time. People who had autoimmune disease history or systemic immunosuppression were excluded. The CDR3 sequence is 13 residues long. Germline assignment: CDR1 SGHAT and CDR2 FQDESV (reference sequence). V was clipped by 2 bases and J by 5 bases; unmatched bases: 1. The sequence was obtained from an adult with an advanced solid tumor such as melanoma, head and neck, liver or kidney cancer. Sample: CD4+ or CD8+ T cells sorted from blood, taken in a trial of the OX40 agonist ivuxolimab. This chain joins TRBV11-1 and TRBJ2-5; 8 bases match TRBD2. DNA for the CDR3: TGTGCCAGCAGCTTATCGGGGGGGGAGACCCAGTACTTC. Translating it yields CASSLSGGETQYF.